One sample yielded the 27 T cell receptor beta chains listed below, sequenced in a study of blood T cells in healthy people across ages. A second PCR of about 7 to 12 cycles used a sample-barcoded 5' primer and a J-beta primer mix. TCRdb passed the 5' RACE reads through MiXCR, listing each CDR3 protein once. Of about 1.6 million distinct CDR3 sequences in the sample, roughly 30% were seen once. The sequenced sample was blood. Receptor source: a woman between 25 and 40 years old in good health.

The V call is TRBV12-3 or TRBV12-4, the J call TRBJ2-7, with 10 bases that match TRBD1. V gave up 5 bases and J gave up 5 bases; unmatched junction bases: 12. This CDR3 is 16 amino acids long. The CDR3 loop is CASSGLTGTGVDEQYF. The CDR3 nucleotides read TGTGCCAGCAGTGGCCTTACCGGGACAGGGGTAGACGAGCAGTACTTC.

This clonotype turned up a few times. The chain recombines TRBV5-1 with TRBJ2-6, with 10 nucleotides matching TRBD1. With V trimmed by 0 bases and J by 1 base, 7 bases remained unmatched. This CDR3 comprises 19 residues. The germline CDR1 and CDR2 sequences are SGHRS and YFSETQ. The CDR3 here is CASSLGGQGFTSGANVLTF. In DNA, the CDR3 is TGCGCCAGCAGCTTGGGGGGACAGGGGTTCACTTCTGGGGCCAACGTCCTGACTTTC.

This clonotype was detected a few times. The chain recombines TRBV6-2 or TRBV6-3 with TRBJ2-1; no clear D. V shed 2 bases and J shed 8 bases, with 19 bases lying between them. Germline CDR1 reads MNHEY; CDR2 reads SVGEGT. This CDR3 has 16 residues. DNA for the CDR3: TGTGCCAGCAGTTACATTTCCGGTACTTTACGCGATGAGCAGTTCTTC. Its protein product is CASSYISGTLRDEQFF.

The chain employs TRBV21-1 and TRBJ2-1; TRBD2 is the table's D call and was not checked against the DNA. TRBV21-1 is a known pseudogene. The CDR3 covers 16 residues. In nucleotides, the CDR3 is TGTGCCAGCAGCAAACGAAGTAGCGGGGTCGACAATGAGCAGTTCTTC. It encodes CASSKRSSGVDNEQFF.

The rearrangement uses TRBV21-1 and TRBJ2-1; the table calls TRBD2, which could not be checked here. TRBV21-1 is annotated as a pseudogene. The CDR3 runs to 17 residues. Written as DNA, the CDR3 is TGTGCCAGCAGCAAACGTAGGGGGAGTAGGGTGGGCGATGAGCAGTTCTTC. Translating it yields CASSKRRGSRVGDEQFF.

This clonotype was seen at least ten times. The rearrangement joins TRBV12-3 or TRBV12-4 to TRBJ1-1, with D perhaps matching TRBD1 (5 bases). The V and J ends lost 5 bases and 1 base respectively, with 11 bases between them. The CDR3 is 14 residues long. The CDR3 region has the DNA TGTGCCAGCAGTCGGGGCAGGGAGAACACTGAAGCTTTCTTT. Its protein product is CASSRGRENTEAFF.

The chain employs TRBV11-1 and TRBJ2-3; TRBD2 aligns across 10 bases. Germline loops: CDR1 SGHAT, CDR2 FQDESV (reference sequence). The CDR3 runs 15 residues. V was pared by 5 bases and J by 5 bases, with 7 bases of the junction left unmatched. CDR3 nucleotides: TGTGCCAGCAGCCCGAGAGCGGGAGGGCAAGATACGCAGTATTTT. Translation: CASSPRAGGQDTQYF.

The table lists this clonotype with a few counts. V gene TRBV28 combines with J gene TRBJ1-5; D gene ambiguous. This CDR3 is 15 amino acids long. V was shortened by 5 bases and J by 3 bases, with 14 bases between the two germline ends. Germline V gives CDR1 MDHEN, CDR2 SYDVKM. CDR3 nucleotide sequence: TGTGCCAGCAGTAACCAAAAGGGCCCCAATCAGCCCCAGCATTTT. Amino acid sequence: CASSNQKGPNQPQHF. Complete variable domain (other parts from reference TRBV28 and TRBJ1-5): DVKVTQSSRYLVKRTGEKVFLECVQDMDHENMFWYRQDPGLGLRLIYFSYDVKMKEKGDIPEGYSVSREKKERFSLILESASTNQTSMYLCASSNQKGPNQPQHFGDGTRLSIL.

This rearrangement joins TRBV28 to TRBJ1-2; no reliable D call. This CDR3 has 16 amino acids. V lost 6 bases and J 4 bases, leaving 21 bases between the germline ends. Germline V gives CDR1 MDHEN, CDR2 SYDVKM. The CDR3 nucleotides read TGTGCCAGCAGCTCCCCGAACCCTACAGAGACCTATGGCTACACCTTC. This translates into CASSSPNPTETYGYTF.

This clonotype was counted a few times. The J gene is TRBJ2-7, the V gene TRBV28; tentatively, D is TRBD2 (7 bases). Trimming took 6 bases from V and 3 from J, leaving 12 bases between them. The germline V gene encodes CDR1 MDHEN and CDR2 SYDVKM. The CDR3 is 13 residues long. In DNA form, the CDR3 reads TGTGCCAGCAGACGAAGGGGGGGCTACGAGCAGTACTTC. Translation gives CASRRRGGYEQYF.

This chain links TRBV20-1 with TRBJ2-7, with D unclear. Germline-derived CDR1 and CDR2 are DFQATT and SNEGSKA (reference sequence). The CDR3 runs to 15 residues. V was trimmed by 1 base and J by 0 bases, leaving 13 bases between them. CDR3 protein: CSARAEGDSSYEQYF. The CDR3 DNA follows: TGCAGTGCTAGAGCGGAAGGCGATTCCTCCTACGAGCAGTACTTC.

The chain carries TRBV11-2 and TRBJ2-1; TRBD1 might be the D (5 bases). CDR1 SGHAT and CDR2 FQNNGV come from the germline V gene. The CDR3 has 16 residues. Trimming cost V 4 bases and J 1 base, with 14 bases left between them. CDR3 in DNA: TGTGCCAGCAGCTCCCTCCAGGGAACTTCCTACAATGAGCAGTTCTTC. It translates to CASSSLQGTSYNEQFF.

The V call is TRBV20-1, the J call TRBJ2-7; the D gene could be TRBD1 or TRBD2 (5 bases each). The CDR3 runs to 13 residues. Per the germline V gene, CDR1 is DFQATT and CDR2 is SNEGSKA (reference sequence). V was cut by 5 bases and J by 0 bases, with 11 bases left in between. The CDR3 region is CSALGESSYEQYF. In nucleotides, the CDR3 is TGCAGTGCTCTGGGGGAAAGCTCCTACGAGCAGTACTTC.

The rearrangement joins TRBV7-2 to TRBJ2-1, with TRBD2 matching over 10 bases. This CDR3 comprises 15 residues. With 6 bases clipped from V and 5 bases from J, the junction kept 7 bases outside the gene matches. Germline lookup yields CDR1 SGHTA and CDR2 FQGNSA. CDR3 protein: CASSYPGLANNEQFF. For the CDR3, the DNA is TGTGCCAGCAGTTATCCGGGACTAGCGAACAATGAGCAGTTCTTC.

With respect to this clonotype: A much larger clone sits a single nucleotide away, making a read error possible. V is TRBV10-3 and J is TRBJ2-1, with D perhaps TRBD2 (5 bases). Trimming took 4 bases from V and 8 from J, leaving 12 bases between them. Germline CDR1 reads ENHRY; CDR2 reads SYGVKD. The CDR3 runs 13 residues. As DNA, the CDR3 is TGTGCCATCAGTGGCCCAGCGGTCGATGAGCAGTTCTTC. This translates into CAISGPAVDEQFF.

This clonotype was detected a few times. The chain employs TRBV27 and TRBJ2-5, with 12 bases identical to TRBD2. J lost 4 bases, V lost 5 bases, and 11 bases had no gene match. CDR3 size: 17 residues. Germline CDR1 is MNHEY and CDR2 is SMNVEV (reference sequence). CDR3: CASSPRKPLAGGETQYF. The CDR3 bases are TGTGCCAGCAGTCCCCGGAAGCCACTAGCGGGAGGAGAGACCCAGTACTTC.

In the case of this clonotype: A much more abundant neighbour one base away suggests this may be a read error. The chain carries TRBV3-1 and TRBJ2-1, with D possibly matching TRBD2 (5 bases). CDR1 LGHDT and CDR2 YNNKEL come from the germline V gene (reference sequence). CDR3 length equals 13 residues. CDR3 in amino acids: CASGQDRGNEQFF. As DNA, the CDR3 is TGTGCCAGCGGCCAAGATCGGGGTAATGAGCAGTTCTTC.

The chain couples TRBV7-7 to TRBJ2-3; D is uncertain. With 5 bases removed from V and 8 bases from J, the gap between germline ends came to 14 bases. The CDR3 length is 13 residues. Germline V gene sequence: CDR1 SSHAT, CDR2 FNYEAQ (reference sequence). The CDR3 region has the DNA TGTGCCAGCAGCCGACAACAAACGGGTACGCAGTATTTT. Protein sequence: CASSRQQTGTQYF. The full variable domain, completed using reference TRBV7-7 and TRBJ2-3, is GAGVSQSPRYKVTKRGQDVTLRCDPISSHATLYWYQQALGQGPEFLTYFNYEAQPDKSGLPSDRFSAERPEGSISTLTIQRTEQRDSAMYRCASSRQQTGTQYFGPGTRLTVL.

This clonotype was recorded at least ten times. The genes are TRBV20-1 and TRBJ2-7; 7 bases agree with TRBD1. V trimming: 0 bases; J trimming: 3 bases; junction bases outside the gene matches: 11. This CDR3 is built from 16 residues. Per germline, CDR1 DFQATT and CDR2 SNEGSKA (reference sequence). The DNA of the CDR3 is TGCAGTGCTAGAGATCTAGGGGGCAGGACCCTCTACGAGCAGTACTTC. It codes for CSARDLGGRTLYEQYF.

V usage is TRBV5-1 and J usage is TRBJ2-1; D uncertain. This CDR3 region has 15 residues. CDR1 is SGHRS and CDR2 is YFSETQ in the germline V gene. Trimming shortened V by 0 bases and J by 2 bases, and 9 bases separated the two germline ends. CDR3 in DNA: TGCGCCAGCAGCTTGGACGAGGACCCCTACAATGAGCAGTTCTTC. Translated, it gives CASSLDEDPYNEQFF. Combining the CDR3 with reference TRBV5-1 and TRBJ2-1 gives the whole variable domain KAGVTQTPRYLIKTRGQQVTLSCSPISGHRSVSWYQQTPGQGLQFLFEYFSETQRNKGNFPGRFSGRQFSNSRSEMNVSTLELGDSALYLCASSLDEDPYNEQFFGPGTRLTVL.

The chain joins TRBV12-3 or TRBV12-4 to TRBJ1-4; 7 positions match TRBD1. Trimming at V came to 6 bases and at J to 0 bases, leaving 7 bases not matched to a gene. The CDR3 has 16 residues. The CDR3: CASRKGQKPTNEKLFF. CDR3 in DNA: TGTGCCAGCAGGAAGGGACAGAAGCCAACTAATGAAAAACTGTTTTTT.

Turning to this clonotype: The germline gene is not matched at one end of the junction; a read error may be the cause. The chain is built from TRBV27 and TRBJ2-7; D is unresolved. The CDR3 sequence is 13 residues long. Germline loops: CDR1 MNHEY, CDR2 SMNVEV (reference sequence). The CDR3 DNA follows: TGTGTCAGCAGACCTGACATCGGCTACGAGCAGTACTTC. Translated, it gives CVSRPDIGYEQYF.

About this clonotype: One end of the junction does not line up with germline, which may come from a read error. This chain connects TRBV15 to TRBJ1-2; a weak D match, TRBD1 (5 bases). Germline values: CDR1 LNHNV, CDR2 YYDKDF (reference sequence). This CDR3 is built from 17 residues. The CDR3 bases are TGTGCCACCAGCAGCGAAACGGGGCCCAATTCCTACTATGGCCACACCTTC. Amino acid sequence: CATSSETGPNSYYGHTF.

This clonotype was detected a few times. The J gene is TRBJ1-1, the V gene TRBV29-1, with D possibly matching TRBD1 (6 bases). CDR3 length: 13 amino acids. The V and J ends lost 6 bases and 0 bases respectively, with 11 bases between them. Germline lookup yields CDR1 SQVTM and CDR2 ANQGSEA. The CDR3 loop is CSVRQALNTEAFF. In DNA form, the CDR3 reads TGCAGCGTCCGACAGGCACTGAACACTGAAGCTTTCTTT. Looking up the rest from reference TRBV29-1 and TRBJ1-1 gives the full variable domain: SAVISQKPSRDICQRGTSLTIQCQVDSQVTMMFWYRQQPGQSLTLIATANQGSEATYESGFVIDKFPISRPNLTFSTLTVSNMSPEDSSIYLCSVRQALNTEAFFGQGTRLTVV.

The chain's CDR3 is CASSFRLAGIIGNEQFF. The CDR3 DNA reads as TGTGCCAGCAGCTTTCGACTAGCGGGAATTATAGGCAATGAGCAGTTCTTC. The V and J genes are TRBV7-8 and TRBJ2-1; the match to TRBD2 covers 11 bases. The V gene end was trimmed by 3 bases and the J gene end by 6 bases; junction bases not matched to a gene: 10. CDR1 and CDR2 (germline): SGHVS, FQNEAQ. The CDR3 is made up of 17 amino acids.

This clonotype was seen a few times. V usage is TRBV4-2 and J usage is TRBJ2-1; 9 bases line up with TRBD2. The CDR3 spans 17 residues. V was clipped by 0 bases and J by 4 bases; unmatched bases: 7. Germline assignment: CDR1 LGHNA and CDR2 YNFKEQ. The CDR3 reads CASSQDFGRGGYNEQFF. The CDR3 nucleotides are TGTGCCAGCAGCCAAGATTTTGGGCGGGGGGGTTACAATGAGCAGTTCTTC.

This clonotype was recorded at least ten times. This chain connects TRBV24-1 to TRBJ2-2; tentative D call: TRBD2 (6 bases). The germline V gene encodes CDR1 KGHDR and CDR2 SFDVKD. This CDR3 has 16 residues. V was shortened by 4 bases and J by 4 bases, with 15 bases between the two germline ends. The CDR3 sequence is CATSDAGRGVTGELFF. Here the CDR3 DNA reads TGTGCCACCAGTGACGCCGGGAGAGGAGTCACCGGGGAGCTGTTTTTT.